This T cell receptor (beta chain) was captured in a study of control samples from healthy donors and cancer patients. Assay: immunoSEQ multiplex PCR; the TCRdb copy retains only in-frame clones and omits some. The sample holds under 150,000 clones, roughly 91% seen once. V lost 0 bases to trimming and J lost 1 base, with 13 bases between them. The CDR3 length is 16 residues. The germline gives CDR1 SGDLS, CDR2 YYNGEE. V is TRBV9 and J is TRBJ1-1; D ambiguous. This TCR derives from a woman between 70 and 85 years old in good health. The sample was blood. This chain's CDR3 is CASSVATAGGNTEAFF. The CDR3 nucleotides read TGTGCCAGCAGCGTAGCTACGGCAGGCGGGAACACTGAAGCTTTCTTT.